These 17 T cell receptor beta chains came from one sample sequenced in a study of tumor-infiltrating lymphocytes in primary liver carcinoma. With 500 ng total RNA as template and a constant-region primer, TCR beta cDNA was made. It was through three nested multiplex PCR rounds of slightly modified ARM-PCR that TCR beta libraries arose. TRBV1-TRBV30 forward primers paired with a C-beta reverse primer drove the first two PCR rounds, roughly 9 cycles each. One entry per CDR3 protein, called by TCRdb with MiXCR from the multiplex PCR reads. The sample yields 100,000 to 150,000 distinct CDR3 sequences, roughly 69% seen once. The tissue used was unsorted bulk material of about 19-30 mg. RNA and DNA were co-extracted from it with the AllPrep DNA/RNA mini kit. Sequencing was done on a sample of liver tumor tissue from sampling region 1. Subset defined: tumor region T1, superior pole. The receptors come from an older woman with primary liver carcinoma and hepatitis B virus infection.

For this clonotype: A read error may be the cause here, since a much bigger clone is one base away. The CDR3 nucleotides are TGCGCCAGCAACCAAGAGGGGAGCCGCTCCTACGAGCAGTACTTC. The encoded protein is CASNQEGSRSYEQYF. The V and J genes are TRBV4-1 and TRBJ2-7; D might be TRBD1 or TRBD2, each matching 5 bases. Per the germline V gene, CDR1 is MGHRA and CDR2 is YSYEKL. The CDR3 is 15 amino acids.

Regarding this clonotype: A much larger clonotype is one base distant, so this may be a read error. The chain has TRBV29-1 and TRBJ2-7, with D unresolved. CDR1 SQVTM and CDR2 ANQGSEA come from the germline V gene. CDR3 length: 14 amino acids. The CDR3 loop reads CIVDEAYPPYEQYF. CDR3 nucleotide sequence: TGCATCGTTGATGAGGCATACCCTCCCTACGAGCAGTACTTC.

For this clonotype: The junction shows a germline mismatch at one end, possibly a read error. The chain links TRBV29-1 to TRBJ2-1; 10 bases fit TRBD2. Germline CDR1 reads SQVTM; CDR2 reads ANQGSEA. The CDR3 totals 13 residues. In DNA form, the CDR3 reads TGCAGCGTGGCTAGCGGGAGACTGCGGGGGCAGTTATTC. It yields the protein CSVASGRLRGQLF.

This clonotype occurred once. This chain joins TRBV11-2 and TRBJ2-7; D might be TRBD1 or TRBD2, each matching 6 bases. From germline, CDR1 is SGHAT and CDR2 FQNNGV. This CDR3 is 14 amino acids long. V lost 3 bases, J lost 9 bases, and 18 bases lay in between. The CDR3 DNA reads as TGTGCCAGCAGCTTGCTTGGGGGGCAGAGCGTGCAGTACTTC. Encoded protein: CASSLLGGQSVQYF.

Concerning this clonotype itself: A read error is possible here, since a much larger clone lies one base away. This chain uses TRBV6-5 with TRBJ2-1; D possibly corresponds to TRBD2 (6 bases). V lost 2 bases, J lost 5 bases, and 13 bases lay in between. There are 15 residues in the CDR3. Germline V gene lookup returns CDR1 MNHEY and CDR2 SVGAGI. For the CDR3, the DNA is TGTGCCAGCAGTTACGGGCTAGCGAACCACAATGAGCAGTTCTTC. This sequence encodes CASSYGLANHNEQFF.

This clonotype was observed many times. V and J are TRBV11-2 and TRBJ2-7; the match to TRBD2 covers 10 bases. The CDR3 is 13 residues long. Losses at the gene ends were 6 bases for V and 6 bases for J; bases not matched to a gene: 5. CDR1 is SGHAT and CDR2 is FQNNGV in the germline V gene. In DNA, the CDR3 is TGTGCCAGCAGGAACGGACTAGCGGTCGAGCAGTACTTC. As protein: CASRNGLAVEQYF.

This clonotype was picked up one time. Sequence at one end of the junction differs from germline and may be a read error. This chain joins TRBV11-2 and TRBJ2-2, with D possibly TRBD2 on 6 matching bases. The V gene's germline CDR1 is SGHAT and CDR2 FQNNGV. The CDR3 loop spans 12 amino acids. The CDR3 loop reads CASSFRGGELLF. The CDR3 DNA reads as TGTGCTAGCAGCTTCCGGGGCGGGGAGCTGTTGTTT.

In this sample, this clonotype turned up many times. This chain joins TRBV19 and TRBJ2-5, with D perhaps matching TRBD1 or TRBD2 (5 bases each). The V end lost 7 bases, the J end lost 1 base, and 13 bases lay between the germline ends. The germline V gene encodes CDR1 LNHDA and CDR2 SQIVND (reference sequence). The CDR3 is 14 amino acids. The CDR3 coding sequence is TGTGCCAGTAACACCCCGGGACGCCAAGAGACCCAGTACTTC. Protein: CASNTPGRQETQYF.

Only one count was recorded for this clonotype. The J gene is TRBJ2-1, the V gene TRBV3-1; TRBD2 matches 7 bases. With 2 bases clipped from V and 6 bases from J, the junction kept 7 bases outside the gene matches. CDR1 and CDR2 (germline): LGHDT, YNNKEL (reference sequence). The CDR3 loop spans 15 amino acids. CDR3 DNA: TGTGCCAGCAGCCAATGGGGAGGGGTAAGCAATGAGCAGTTCTTC. It yields the protein CASSQWGGVSNEQFF.

In regard to this clonotype: The CDR3 does not close with the conserved phenylalanine or tryptophan, likely indicating a read error. Because the CDR3's place on the DNA is in doubt, the DNA is left out and the CDR3 is given as listed by TCRdb. The CDR3 sequence is CASSLAPAGAHEQSL. V is TRBV5-1 and J is TRBJ2-1; the table's D call TRBD2 went unverified against the DNA. CDR1 is SGHRS, CDR2 YFSETQ, per germline. The CDR3 is 15 amino acids long, termini counted.

A word on this clonotype: A much bigger clone sits one base away, suggesting this may be a read error. J is TRBJ2-2 and V is TRBV5-1; a weak D match, TRBD1 (5 bases). CDR3 size: 15 residues. Germline V gene data show CDR1 as SGHRS and CDR2 as YFSETQ. This CDR3 reads CASSSRVRNAGELFF. The DNA for the CDR3 is TGCGCCAGCAGCTCCAGGGTGAGGAACGCCGGGGAGCTGTTTTTT.

This clonotype was seen repeatedly, ten times or more. V is TRBV29-1 and J is TRBJ2-3; TRBD2 matches 12 bases. Trimming at V came to 3 bases and at J to 5 bases, leaving 6 bases not matched to a gene. This CDR3 comprises 15 residues. The germline V gene has CDR1 SQVTM and CDR2 ANQGSEA. CDR3 bases: TGCAGCGTTGACTCGGCTAGCGGGAGGGGAGATACGCAGTATTTT. Its protein is CSVDSASGRGDTQYF.

The gene calls are TRBV11-2 and TRBJ1-6, with D perhaps matching TRBD1 (6 bases). Between the trimmed V and J ends, which lost 8 bases and 3 bases, there was a span of 14 bases. Germline-derived CDR1 and CDR2 are SGHAT and FQNNGV. The CDR3 length is 15 residues. The CDR3 reads CASGMGQHYNSPLHF. The CDR3 coding sequence is TGTGCCAGCGGCATGGGACAACACTATAATTCACCCCTCCACTTT.

This clonotype was counted once. Because it lacks the conserved phenylalanine or tryptophan at the end, this CDR3 is likely a read error. This rearrangement joins TRBV6-6 to TRBJ1-1; perhaps TRBD1 as D (5 bases). Germline CDR1 is MNHNY and CDR2 is SVGAGI (reference sequence). The CDR3 sequence is 13 residues long. CDR3 DNA sequence: TGTGCCATCAGTTTGCAGGGACTAACTGAAGCTTTCTTA. This encodes CAISLQGLTEAFL.

A remark on this clonotype: This may be a read error, as it is one base from a much larger clone. V gene TRBV14 combines with J gene TRBJ2-1, with D possibly matching TRBD1 (6 bases). The CDR3 is 14 residues long. V lost 7 bases and J lost 5, with 15 bases in between. From germline, CDR1 is SGHDN and CDR2 FVKESK. The CDR3 bases are TGTGCCAGCAAGGACCGGACAGTGAACAATGAGCAGTTCTTC. Translated: CASKDRTVNNEQFF.

V usage is TRBV6-5 and J usage is TRBJ2-7, with 10 bases matching TRBD2. Germline CDR1 reads MNHEY; CDR2 reads SVGAGI. J was trimmed by 7 bases and V by 6 bases; bases with no gene match: 18. The CDR3 runs to 17 residues. The CDR3 DNA reads TGTGCCAGCAGGCGTGCTTTAGGAAGCGGGAGGGCTAGTGAGCAGTACTTC. Protein sequence: CASRRALGSGRASEQYF.

In its sample, this clonotype was seen once. The junction departs from germline at one end; a sequencing error may be responsible. V is TRBV11-3 and J is TRBJ2-1, with TRBD2 matching 7 bases. This CDR3 comprises 16 residues. The germline CDR1 and CDR2 sequences are SGHNT and YENEEA. Written as DNA, the CDR3 is TGCGCCAACAGCTTAGGTGTCGGACTAGGGCGAAATGAGCAGTTCTTC. This encodes CANSLGVGLGRNEQFF.